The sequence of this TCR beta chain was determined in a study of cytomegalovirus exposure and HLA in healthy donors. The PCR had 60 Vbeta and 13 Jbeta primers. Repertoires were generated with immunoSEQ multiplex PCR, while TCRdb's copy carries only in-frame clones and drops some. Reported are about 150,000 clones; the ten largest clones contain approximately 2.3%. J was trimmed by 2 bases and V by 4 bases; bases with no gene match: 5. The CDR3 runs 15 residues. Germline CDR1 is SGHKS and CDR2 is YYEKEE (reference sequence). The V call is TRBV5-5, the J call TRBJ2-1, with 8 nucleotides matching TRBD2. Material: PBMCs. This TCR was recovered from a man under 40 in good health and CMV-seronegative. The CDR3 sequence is CASSLLAEAYNEQFF. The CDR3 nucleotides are TGTGCCAGCAGCCTACTAGCGGAGGCCTACAATGAGCAGTTCTTC.